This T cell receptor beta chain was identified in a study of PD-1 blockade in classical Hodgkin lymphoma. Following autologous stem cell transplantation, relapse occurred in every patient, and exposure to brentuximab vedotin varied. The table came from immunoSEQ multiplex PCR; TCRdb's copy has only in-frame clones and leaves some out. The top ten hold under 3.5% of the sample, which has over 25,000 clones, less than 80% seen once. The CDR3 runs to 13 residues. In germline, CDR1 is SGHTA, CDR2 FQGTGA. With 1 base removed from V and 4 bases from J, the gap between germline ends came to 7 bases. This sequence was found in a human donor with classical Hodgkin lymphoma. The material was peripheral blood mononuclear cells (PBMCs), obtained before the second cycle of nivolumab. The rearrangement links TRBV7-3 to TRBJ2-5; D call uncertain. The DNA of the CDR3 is TGTGCCAGCAGCTTAATGTCAGGAGAGACCCAGTACTTC. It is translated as CASSLMSGETQYF.